Included here is one T cell receptor (beta chain) sequence, with context. This clone was found a few times. Its antigen is currently not known. No much larger clone exists at a distance of one base, and base qualities are not known. In the germline V gene, CDR1 corresponds to SGHNT and CDR2 to YENEEA. Clipping removes 5 bases from V and 7 bases from J, with 7 as the unmatched junction base count. The CDR3 holds 14 amino acids from the cysteine to the phenylalanine. The read is trimmed to its CDR3 DNA, 42 bases read in frame from base 1. The data derive from a study of early stage breast cancer tumors (dated 2017 in TCRdb). General notes on the study: Of the approximately 15 invasive breast tumors, some twelve were found to be estrogen receptor-positive, progesterone receptor-positive and HER2-negative. Of the approximately 12 ER+/PR+/HER2- tumors, eight were classified as invasive ductal carcinomas and four as invasive lobular carcinomas. On average, each sample had approximately 9.2-fold read coverage. The samples as a whole yielded approximately 3,000,000 detected templates, corresponding to 850,000 to 1,400,000 unique clonotypes.

Dicing about 18-50 mg of tumor tissue typically produced more than 2.5 ug of DNA. The study profiled bulk TCR beta-chain repertoires in matched peripheral blood, tumor and adjacent normal breast tissue taken from approximately 15 patients with early-stage breast cancer. After resection, visually identified tumor tissue was excised and placed in prechilled RNAlater. A TissueLyser II was used to homogenize diced tumor tissue (about 20-50 mg) in RLTplus buffer containing beta-mercaptoethanol and antifoaming agent. The Qiagen AllPrep DNA/RNA Mini kit was used for genomic DNA extraction. Summary of the overall study and its limitations: Enriched TCRB sequences shared across patients were mostly commonly generated sequences, unlikely to play an important role in the tumor microenvironment. Greater similarity was observed between blood and normal breast repertoires than between blood and tumor repertoires, and tumor was distinguished from normal in about 85% of the 16 patients when each tissue was compared with blood. Chain pairing and functional markers such as CD4, CD8 and FOXP3 were not captured by bulk genomic DNA sequencing of unsorted cells. Because the cohort was small, a breakdown by tumor subtype could not be done. Tumors showed about 2.5-fold higher T cell density and higher clonality than adjacent normal breast tissue.

Two independent genomic DNA replicates were amplified for each sample, with approximately 0.5 ug used for blood and around 1.5 ug for tumor or normal breast. TCRB sequencing of genomic DNA was carried out with the ImmunoSeq Intro kit according to the manufacturer's instructions. Multiplex PCR was run for around 33 cycles using proprietary primers and spike-in control sequences for absolute quantification. An 87-bp fragment spanning the CDR3 and flanking V and J genes was sequenced with single-end 150-bp reads. Seven samples, each with two replicates, were multiplexed per lane of an Illumina MiSeq using version 3.0 chemistry. On the study's bioinformatics: The vendor's proprietary pipeline handled the raw data processing, merging both replicates into a single result for each sample. Productive rearrangements sharing the V-gene family, CDR3 amino acid sequence and J-gene segment were defined as clonotypes. To compute clonality, the normalized Shannon entropy (Pielou evenness) of TCRB abundances was subtracted from 1. T cell density was estimated by dividing total templates by the number of input cells inferred from the DNA input amount. Total repertoire diversity and clonality were estimated with Recon using default parameters. A clonotype was considered tumor-enriched if its abundance in tumor exceeded 0.1% and was at least 32-fold higher than its abundance in normal breast. This immuneACCESS table, as held by TCRdb, lists in-frame sequences with V and J called but not all clones. Of the missing ones, under half trace to an unresolved V gene in checked studies; the others have no known cause. D and trimming were read from the DNA, whereas the V and J calls and clone size are those reported in that table. This sample has over 20,000 clones in its table, and 65% to 75% of those were observed once. The leading ten clones occupy 7.5% to 10% of the sample.

Sequencing input: breast tumor tissue. The TCR comes from a person aged 55 to 75 with breast cancer. The chain is encoded by TRBV11-3 joined to TRBJ1-1, with 10 bases matching TRBD1. The sequenced DNA is TGTGCCAGCAGCCCCAGGGACAGGGGCGGTGAAGCTTTCTTT. It translates as CASSPRDRGGEAFF.